The 29 T cell receptor beta chains reported below all come from one sample, sequenced in a study of shared clonotypes between healthy human individuals (TCRdb year 2020). The library relied on the immunoSEQ multiplex PCR assay. Held by TCRdb, this immuneACCESS table contains in-frame sequences only and omits some clones. Under half of the omission traces to an unresolved V gene where checked; the cause of the rest is unknown. The table for this sample lists around 1.9 million clones; approximately 94% of them were counted only once. The ten largest clones represent about 1.8% of the sample. CD8 naive samples consisted of CD45RO-negative cells that were positively selected for CCR7, yielding a CD45RA+CCR7+ population without TemRA cells. Sequencing was performed on naive CD8+ T cells from PBMCs. The cell subset or site label on this specimen signifies: CD45RA+CCR7+. The receptors were gathered from a man in his late teens or twenties in good health. Some clones in this sample may be carry-over from other donors' samples.

The rearrangement uses TRBV4-1 and TRBJ2-1; 7 nucleotides match TRBD2. The CDR3 runs 19 residues. The V and J ends lost 4 bases and 1 base, in that order; junction bases with no gene match: 16. Germline V gene lookup returns CDR1 MGHRA and CDR2 YSYEKL. The CDR3 region is CASSPQAAGDLGSYNEQFF. CDR3 nucleotides: TGCGCCAGCAGCCCACAGGCCGCGGGAGATCTGGGATCCTACAATGAGCAGTTCTTC.

This clone was counted only a few times. Other DNA variants within this sample encode the same CDR3. The V call is TRBV9, the J call TRBJ1-1; D remains ambiguous. The V and J ends lost 0 bases and 1 base respectively, with 7 bases between them. Germline lookup yields CDR1 SGDLS and CDR2 YYNGEE. This CDR3 is 14 amino acids long. CDR3 amino acids: CASSVGGSNTEAFF. DNA for the CDR3: TGTGCCAGCAGCGTAGGCGGCTCGAACACTGAAGCTTTCTTT.

V is TRBV19 and J is TRBJ1-1; D gene unclear. With 3 bases removed from V and 0 bases from J, the gap between germline ends came to 14 bases. Germline CDR1 is LNHDA and CDR2 is SQIVND (reference sequence). CDR3 length: 16 residues. The CDR3 DNA follows: TGTGCCAGTAGTATGTTCGGGCGGCTCCTGAACACTGAAGCTTTCTTT. Protein product: CASSMFGRLLNTEAFF.

The chain employs TRBV6-5 and TRBJ1-2, with D unresolved. Per germline, CDR1 MNHEY and CDR2 SVGAGI. This CDR3 spans 15 amino acids. With 7 bases removed from V and 8 bases from J, the gap between germline ends came to 23 bases. CDR3 sequence reads: CASTPRIMSALGYTF. CDR3 coding DNA: TGTGCCAGCACCCCACGGATAATGTCCGCCTTAGGCTACACCTTC.

The chain couples TRBV7-3 to TRBJ2-7; maybe TRBD1 (6 bases). The CDR3 spans 16 residues. Trimming cost V 5 bases and J 6 bases, with 23 bases left between them. The germline CDR1 and CDR2 sequences are SGHTA and FQGTGA. CDR3 residues: CASSPGGLGAGVEQYF. DNA of the CDR3: TGTGCCAGCAGCCCCGGCGGGCTGGGGGCCGGGGTCGAGCAGTACTTC.

This rearrangement joins TRBV7-9 to TRBJ2-3; 7 bases line up with TRBD2. J lost 0 bases, V lost 0 bases, and 3 bases had no gene match. Germline V gene lookup returns CDR1 SEHNR and CDR2 FQNEAQ (reference sequence). This CDR3 is 16 amino acids long. This CDR3 is CASSLALAVSTDTQYF. The DNA of the CDR3 is TGTGCCAGCAGCTTAGCTCTAGCGGTCAGCACAGATACGCAGTATTTT.

The rearrangement joins TRBV6-5 to TRBJ2-3, with 7 bases fitting TRBD2. CDR1 is MNHEY, CDR2 SVGAGI, per germline. V lost 0 bases and J lost 1; bases outside the gene matches: 4. The CDR3 has 16 residues. The CDR3 nucleotides are TGTGCCAGCAGTTACTCGGACCGGGAGGGCACAGATACGCAGTATTTT. Translated, it gives CASSYSDREGTDTQYF.

The chain carries TRBV11-2 and TRBJ2-2; D not certain. In germline, CDR1 is SGHAT, CDR2 FQNNGV. V lost 4 bases, J lost 4 bases, and 13 bases lay in between. The length of the CDR3 is 15 residues. The CDR3 loop is CASSSPPGFTGELFF. The CDR3 DNA reads TGTGCCAGCAGCTCTCCCCCCGGGTTCACCGGGGAGCTGTTTTTT.

This clone came up once. This chain links TRBV27 with TRBJ2-1; no clear D. The CDR3 has 16 residues. The V end was cut by 3 bases, the J end by 0 bases, with 12 bases between. Germline CDR1 reads MNHEY; CDR2 reads SMNVEV (reference sequence). The CDR3 bases are TGTGCCAGCAGTTTCGGGCTACCTAGCTCCTACAATGAGCAGTTCTTC. As protein: CASSFGLPSSYNEQFF.

The chain recombines TRBV4-1 with TRBJ1-2, with 8 bases that match TRBD1. The germline V gene has CDR1 MGHRA and CDR2 YSYEKL. With V trimmed by 0 bases and J by 3 bases, 6 bases remained unmatched. The CDR3 is 16 amino acids. The CDR3 here is CASSQDLGRGHYGYTF. In DNA, the CDR3 is TGCGCCAGCAGCCAAGATCTCGGCAGGGGGCACTATGGCTACACCTTC.

The rearrangement links TRBV19 to TRBJ1-1; tentatively, D is TRBD1 (6 bases). V was pared by 8 bases and J by 1 base, with 14 bases between. This CDR3 is built from 14 residues. CDR1 is LNHDA, CDR2 SQIVND, per germline (reference sequence). CDR3 in amino acids: CASGGRTENTEAFF. CDR3 bases: TGTGCCAGTGGGGGGAGGACAGAGAACACTGAAGCTTTCTTT.

The CDR3 reads CASSPGASSYEQYF. The CDR3 nucleotides are TGTGCCAGCAGCCCGGGGGCCTCCTCCTACGAGCAGTACTTC. The J gene is TRBJ2-7, the V gene TRBV7-9; D possibly uses TRBD1 or TRBD2 (6 bases each). The germline V gene encodes CDR1 SEHNR and CDR2 FQNEAQ (reference sequence). Deletions cut 5 bases from V and 0 bases from J, with 11 bases between. The CDR3 contains 14 residues.

This chain uses TRBV5-1 with TRBJ2-2; D is uncertain. The germline V gene encodes CDR1 SGHRS and CDR2 YFSETQ. This CDR3 comprises 16 residues. V lost 3 bases, J lost 4 bases, and 16 bases lay in between. CDR3 protein: CASSSLVWSSTGELFF. DNA for the CDR3: TGCGCCAGCAGCTCACTGGTGTGGAGTAGCACCGGGGAGCTGTTTTTT.

In its sample, this clone was seen once. The chain is built from TRBV27 and TRBJ2-3, with D perhaps TRBD2 (5 bases). Germline V lookup: CDR1 MNHEY, CDR2 SMNVEV (reference sequence). Deletions cut 3 bases from V and 0 bases from J, with 10 bases between. The CDR3 length is 15 residues. CDR3 amino acids: CASSFGGPSTDTQYF. In DNA form, the CDR3 reads TGTGCCAGCAGTTTTGGCGGGCCTAGCACAGATACGCAGTATTTT.

The chain joins TRBV19 to TRBJ2-1; the match to TRBD2 covers 7 bases. The junction had 14 bases not matched to a gene; V was cut back by 7 bases and J by 8 bases. The CDR3 consists of 15 residues. CDR1 and CDR2 (germline): LNHDA, SQIVND (reference sequence). Written as DNA, the CDR3 is TGTGCCAGTACCCCGGCTAGCGGACATAACTATGAGCAGTTCTTC. This codes for CASTPASGHNYEQFF.

The chain employs TRBV29-1 and TRBJ2-5; no clear D. The J call is doubtful: the DNA matches TRBJ2-7 better. The CDR3 is 12 residues long. CDR1 is SQVTM and CDR2 is ANQGSEA in the germline V gene. The CDR3: CSVEDGFYEQYF. The CDR3 bases are TGCAGCGTTGAAGACGGATTCTACGAGCAGTACTTC.

With respect to this clone: In the same sample, other DNA sequences code for this CDR3. V gene TRBV9 combines with J gene TRBJ2-7; D may match TRBD1 or TRBD2 (5 bases each). The CDR3 totals 13 residues. Trimming removed 3 bases from V and 3 bases from J, with 10 bases in between. The germline V gene encodes CDR1 SGDLS and CDR2 YYNGEE. The CDR3 DNA reads TGTGCCAGCAGCGCTGGGGACGGCTACGAGCAGTACTTC. Translating it yields CASSAGDGYEQYF.

Note on this clone: Other nucleotide sequences in the sample specify the same CDR3. The chain carries TRBV5-1 and TRBJ2-7; 8 bases fit TRBD1. Germline V gene sequence: CDR1 SGHRS, CDR2 YFSETQ. The CDR3 is made up of 15 amino acids. V gave up 0 bases and J gave up 3 bases; unmatched junction bases: 5. The CDR3: CASSLADRAFYEQYF. CDR3 nucleotides: TGCGCCAGCAGCTTGGCGGACAGGGCCTTCTACGAGCAGTACTTC.

The chain recombines TRBV5-5 with TRBJ2-7, with D hard to call. Trimming pared 5 bases from V and 5 bases from J, leaving 11 bases between. This CDR3 region has 12 residues. Germline CDR1 and CDR2: SGHKS and YYEKEE (reference sequence). Here the CDR3 DNA reads TGTGCCAGCAGTCTACTCGGTCACGAGCAGTACTTC. Translation gives CASSLLGHEQYF.

V is TRBV9 and J is TRBJ2-3; D might be TRBD2 (6 bases). The CDR3 runs to 16 residues. The V gene lost 0 bases and the J gene lost 5 bases, with 16 bases spanning the gap. Germline loops: CDR1 SGDLS, CDR2 YYNGEE. CDR3 sequence reads: CASSVVATSPQDTQYF. CDR3 DNA: TGTGCCAGCAGCGTAGTCGCCACTAGCCCACAAGATACGCAGTATTTT. The whole variable domain, filled in from reference TRBV9 and TRBJ2-3, reads DSGVTQTPKHLITATGQRVTLRCSPRSGDLSVYWYQQSLDQGLQFLIQYYNGEERAKGNILERFSAQQFPDLHSELNLSSLELGDSALYFCASSVVATSPQDTQYFGPGTRLTVL.

V gene TRBV10-1 combines with J gene TRBJ2-1; weak D call: TRBD1 (5 bases). Germline values: CDR1 WNHNN, CDR2 SYGVQD (reference sequence). V lost 5 bases and J 4 bases, leaving 24 bases between the germline ends. CDR3 length equals 18 residues. CDR3 nucleotide sequence: TGCGCCAGCAGTTTGAGTGGGGTGGGGCGTGCGCAGTACAATGAGCAGTTCTTC. Its translation: CASSLSGVGRAQYNEQFF.

The CDR3 is CASEPVPGYEQYF. CDR3 nucleotides: TGTGCCAGCGAACCTGTACCAGGCTACGAGCAGTACTTC. The V call is TRBV2, the J call TRBJ2-7; D is undetermined. The CDR3 runs 13 residues. Germline V lookup: CDR1 SNHLY, CDR2 FYNNEI. V lost 8 bases and J lost 3, with 14 bases in between.

The chain is built from TRBV15 and TRBJ2-7; possibly TRBD1 or TRBD2 for D (5 bases each). CDR3 length equals 14 residues. V gave up 0 bases and J gave up 5 bases, with 11 bases separating them. Germline assignment: CDR1 LNHNV and CDR2 YYDKDF (reference sequence). In DNA form, the CDR3 reads TGTGCCACCAGCAGAGATGATGGGGGAGACGAGCAGTACTTC. This sequence encodes CATSRDDGGDEQYF.

The rearrangement links TRBV29-1 to TRBJ2-7, with D maybe TRBD2 (5 bases). CDR3 length equals 13 residues. In germline, CDR1 is SQVTM, CDR2 ANQGSEA. V was shortened by 7 bases and J by 3 bases, with 16 bases between the two germline ends. The CDR3 protein is CSASDQTNYEQYF. The DNA of the CDR3 is TGCAGCGCCTCGGACCAGACTAACTACGAGCAGTACTTC.

V usage is TRBV29-1 and J usage is TRBJ1-2; TRBD1 aligns across 9 bases. The CDR3 length is 13 residues. V dropped 7 bases and J dropped 7; count of bases not matched to a gene: 10. The germline V gene encodes CDR1 SQVTM and CDR2 ANQGSEA. CDR3 bases: TGCAGCGCCTTGGACAGGGGATCAGTTGGCTACACCTTC. Amino acid sequence: CSALDRGSVGYTF.

The chain links TRBV7-9 to TRBJ2-7, with 10 bases that match TRBD1. Unmatched junction bases numbered 7, after V lost 3 bases and J lost 5 bases. The CDR3 runs 15 residues. Germline CDR1 SEHNR, CDR2 FQNEAQ (reference sequence). The CDR3 region has the DNA TGTGCCAGCAGCTTCCCGGGACAGGGGACTCACGAGCAGTACTTC. This sequence encodes CASSFPGQGTHEQYF.

The chain recombines TRBV29-1 with TRBJ1-1; no reliable D call. The V gene's germline CDR1 is SQVTM and CDR2 ANQGSEA. The CDR3 is made up of 14 amino acids. V shed 7 bases and J shed 0 bases, with 15 bases lying between them. The CDR3 here is CSGWGPSMNTEAFF. The CDR3 DNA reads TGCAGCGGGTGGGGTCCATCCATGAACACTGAAGCTTTCTTT.

This clone is a singleton in its sample. The same CDR3 is also encoded by other DNA sequences in this sample. V gene TRBV9 combines with J gene TRBJ2-1; D gene ambiguous. The CDR3 has 14 amino acids. Germline CDR1 reads SGDLS; CDR2 reads YYNGEE. V shed 1 base and J shed 6 bases, with 11 bases lying between them. DNA of the CDR3: TGTGCCAGCAGCGTAAAAGGAGAGAGCAATGAGCAGTTCTTC. Residues: CASSVKGESNEQFF.

This clone has only one observation. The rearrangement uses TRBV2 and TRBJ2-7; D may be TRBD1 (6 bases). V shed 5 bases and J shed 2 bases, with 13 bases lying between them. There are 14 residues in the CDR3. The germline gives CDR1 SNHLY, CDR2 FYNNEI. DNA for the CDR3: TGTGCCAGCAGTTCCCGGGACAAGCCCTACGAGCAGTACTTC. It specifies CASSSRDKPYEQYF.